One sample yielded the 8 T cell receptor beta chains listed below, sequenced in a study of blood T cell repertoires in COVID-19. Measured with immunoSEQ multiplex PCR; TCRdb has only the in-frame clones, and not every one. The sample yields approximately 170,000 clones, around 80% seen once. The specimen was PBMCs or T cells enriched from blood (not recorded which). The source is a woman aged 45-59 years who had recovered from COVID-19.

The chain has TRBV2 and TRBJ2-2; TRBD2 matches 10 bases. The CDR3 loop spans 13 amino acids. Germline V lookup: CDR1 SNHLY, CDR2 FYNNEI. V lost 7 bases, J lost 7 bases, and 3 bases stayed unmatched. CDR3 in amino acids: CASTLAGVGELFF. The CDR3 region has the DNA TGTGCCAGCACCCTAGCGGGAGTCGGGGAGCTGTTTTTT.

The chain uses TRBV11-2 and TRBJ2-1; the D gene is possibly TRBD1 (6 bases). The CDR3 is 15 residues long. V was pared by 0 bases and J by 4 bases, with 10 bases between. In germline, CDR1 is SGHAT, CDR2 FQNNGV. CDR3 nucleotides: TGTGCCAGCAGCTTAGACAGGGGTGAATACAATGAGCAGTTCTTC. As protein: CASSLDRGEYNEQFF.

The J gene is TRBJ1-2, the V gene TRBV6-2 or TRBV6-3; TRBD1 is a possible D gene (6 bases). Germline CDR1 is MNHEY and CDR2 is SVGEGT. V lost 6 bases and J 4 bases, leaving 18 bases between the germline ends. This CDR3 comprises 15 residues. CDR3 region: CASRPRGLAGYGYTF. The CDR3 region has the DNA TGTGCCAGCAGGCCTAGGGGGTTGGCTGGCTATGGCTACACCTTC.

The rearrangement uses TRBV24-1 and TRBJ2-7; a weak D match, TRBD1 (7 bases). V lost 10 bases, J lost 2 bases, and 11 bases lay in between. The CDR3 extends over 12 amino acids. Germline V lookup: CDR1 KGHDR, CDR2 SFDVKD. The CDR3 coding sequence is TGTGCCACGGCGGGACAGACCTACGAGCAGTACTTC. Translation: CATAGQTYEQYF.

The CDR3 here is CASGLKRETQYF. CDR3 in DNA: TGTGCTAGTGGTTTGAAGAGAGAGACCCAGTACTTC. This chain uses TRBV12-5 with TRBJ2-5; no reliable D call. This CDR3 region has 12 residues. The germline gives CDR1 LGHNT, CDR2 FRNRAP. Between the trimmed V and J ends, which lost 2 bases and 4 bases, there was a span of 5 bases. Full variable domain (missing parts from reference TRBV12-5 and TRBJ2-5): DARVTQTPRHKVTEMGQEVTMRCQPILGHNTVFWYRQTMMQGLELLAYFRNRAPLDDSGMPKDRFSAEMPDATLATLKIQPSEPRDSAVYFCASGLKRETQYFGPGTRLLVL.

This chain connects TRBV19 to TRBJ2-2, with D unresolved. Trimming removed 3 bases from V and 4 bases from J, with 9 bases in between. CDR1 LNHDA and CDR2 SQIVND come from the germline V gene (reference sequence). The CDR3 runs 14 residues. The CDR3: CASSISRITGELFF. The CDR3 coding sequence is TGTGCCAGTAGTATCTCCAGAATCACCGGGGAGCTGTTTTTT.

V and J are TRBV2 and TRBJ1-1; a possible D gene is TRBD1 (5 bases). The CDR3 extends over 13 amino acids. Germline CDR1 is SNHLY and CDR2 is FYNNEI. With 6 bases removed from V and 2 bases from J, the gap between germline ends came to 10 bases. The CDR3 nucleotides read TGTGCCAGCAGGGTAGACAGAAACACTGAAGCTTTCTTT. It yields the protein CASRVDRNTEAFF.

This clone has only one observation. The V gene is TRBV27, the J gene TRBJ2-2; D perhaps matches TRBD2 (5 bases). The V gene lost 2 bases and the J gene lost 9 bases, with 10 bases spanning the gap. The CDR3 is 13 residues long. CDR1 MNHEY and CDR2 SMNVEV come from the germline V gene (reference sequence). The CDR3 loop is CASSLGEFRELFF. The DNA for the CDR3 is TGTGCCAGCAGTTTAGGGGAGTTCAGGGAGCTGTTTTTT.